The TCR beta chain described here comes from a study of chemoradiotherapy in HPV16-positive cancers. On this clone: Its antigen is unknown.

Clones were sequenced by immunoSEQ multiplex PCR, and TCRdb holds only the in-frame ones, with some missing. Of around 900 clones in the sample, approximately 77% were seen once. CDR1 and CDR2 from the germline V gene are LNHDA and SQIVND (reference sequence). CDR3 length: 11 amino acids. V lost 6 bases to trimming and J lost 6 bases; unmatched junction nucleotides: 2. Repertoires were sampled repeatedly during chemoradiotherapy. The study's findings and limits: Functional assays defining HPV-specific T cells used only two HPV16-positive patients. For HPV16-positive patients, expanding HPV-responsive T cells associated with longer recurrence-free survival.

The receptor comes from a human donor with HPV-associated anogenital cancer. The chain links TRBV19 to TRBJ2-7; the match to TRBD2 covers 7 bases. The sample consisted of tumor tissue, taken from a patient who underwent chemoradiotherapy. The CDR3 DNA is TGTGCCAGTAGGGGCGGGGGCGAGCAGTACTTC. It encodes CASRGGGEQYF.